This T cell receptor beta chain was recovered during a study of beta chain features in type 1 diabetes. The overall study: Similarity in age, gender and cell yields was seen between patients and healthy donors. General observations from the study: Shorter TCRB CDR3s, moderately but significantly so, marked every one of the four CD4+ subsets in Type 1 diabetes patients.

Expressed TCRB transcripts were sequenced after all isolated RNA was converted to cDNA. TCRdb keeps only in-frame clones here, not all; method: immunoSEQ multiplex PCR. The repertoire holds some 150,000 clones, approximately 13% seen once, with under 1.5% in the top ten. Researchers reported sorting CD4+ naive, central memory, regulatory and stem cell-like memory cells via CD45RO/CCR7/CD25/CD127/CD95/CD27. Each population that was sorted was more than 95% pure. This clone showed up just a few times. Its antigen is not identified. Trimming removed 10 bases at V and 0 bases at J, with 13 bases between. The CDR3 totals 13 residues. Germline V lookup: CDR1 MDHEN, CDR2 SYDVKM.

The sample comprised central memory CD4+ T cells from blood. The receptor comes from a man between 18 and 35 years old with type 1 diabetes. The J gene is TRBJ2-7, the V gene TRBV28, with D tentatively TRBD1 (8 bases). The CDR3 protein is CATTGGASYEQYF. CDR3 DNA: TGTGCCACCACAGGGGGGGCCTCCTACGAGCAGTACTTC.